The next 23 T cell receptor beta chains were all read from a single sample in a study of neoadjuvant anti-PD-1 for oral cavity cancer. The method was immunoSEQ multiplex PCR; TCRdb's version includes in-frame clones alone and lacks a portion of them. The repertoire has under 85,000 clones, under 90% of them found once; the top ten carry 2.5% to 3.5%. The source was PBMCs, collected before nivolumab (anti-PD-1) treatment. These receptors all come from a person aged 35-79 years with oral cavity squamous cell carcinoma.

The chain carries TRBV7-3 and TRBJ2-6; D is ambiguous. Trimming took off 5 bases at V and 4 bases at J, with 15 bases between the two ends. This CDR3 has 16 amino acids. Germline values: CDR1 SGHTA, CDR2 FQGTGA. In DNA form, the CDR3 reads TGTGCCAGCAGCCCTGGTCTGGGATTGGGGGCCAACGTCCTGACTTTC. Residues: CASSPGLGLGANVLTF.

The chain joins TRBV19 to TRBJ2-7; D gene uncertain. From germline, CDR1 is LNHDA and CDR2 SQIVND (reference sequence). Trimming left V 4 bases short and J 5 bases short, with 18 bases between. This CDR3 contains 15 residues. The DNA for the CDR3 is TGTGCCAGTAGTAACCGAGGAAGTGGCATTGACGAGCAGTACTTC. It translates to CASSNRGSGIDEQYF. The variable domain in full, completed from reference TRBV19 and TRBJ2-7, reads DGGITQSPKYLFRKEGQNVTLSCEQNLNHDAMYWYRQDPGQGLRLIYYSQIVNDFQKGDIAEGYSVSREKKESFPLTVTSAQKNPTAFYLCASSNRGSGIDEQYFGPGTRLTVT.

The chain combines TRBV7-6 with TRBJ2-7, with 9 bases lining up with TRBD1. This CDR3 comprises 14 residues. V was pared by 6 bases and J by 6 bases, with 9 bases of the junction left unmatched. In germline, CDR1 is SGHVS, CDR2 FNYEAQ. CDR3 loop: CASSPRDRALEQYF. The DNA for the CDR3 is TGTGCCAGCAGTCCCAGGGACAGGGCTCTCGAGCAGTACTTC.

There are many counts of this clone. The chain employs TRBV19 and TRBJ1-1; no reliable D call. This CDR3 has 14 amino acids. CDR1 and CDR2 (germline): LNHDA, SQIVND (reference sequence). With 8 bases removed from V and 2 bases from J, the gap between germline ends came to 15 bases. In nucleotides, the CDR3 is TGTGCCAGTCATAACCTGGGATCTAACACTGAAGCTTTCTTT. Translated, it gives CASHNLGSNTEAFF.

This clone was seen just once. V is TRBV5-5 and J is TRBJ2-2; TRBD2 aligns across 13 bases. Germline CDR1 reads SGHKS; CDR2 reads YYEKEE (reference sequence). V dropped 1 base and J dropped 0; count of bases not matched to a gene: 9. The CDR3 has 20 amino acids. CDR3 region: CASSLLGLAGVSANTGELFF. CDR3 in DNA: TGTGCCAGCAGCTTGCTAGGACTAGCGGGAGTTTCCGCGAACACCGGGGAGCTGTTTTTT.

The V call is TRBV10-3, the J call TRBJ2-1, with TRBD1 identical over 9 bases. CDR3 length: 13 amino acids. With 5 bases clipped from V and 6 bases from J, the junction kept 2 bases outside the gene matches. In germline, CDR1 is ENHRY, CDR2 SYGVKD. The chain's CDR3 is CAISTTGGNEQFF. The CDR3 coding sequence is TGTGCCATCAGTACGACAGGGGGCAATGAGCAGTTCTTC.

V and J are TRBV6-1 and TRBJ2-5, with unresolved D. The CDR3 has 13 amino acids. Germline assignment: CDR1 MNHNS and CDR2 SASEGT. V dropped 3 bases and J dropped 1 base, with 6 bases sitting between them. This CDR3 is CASSDQAQETQYF. CDR3 DNA: TGTGCCAGCAGTGATCAGGCCCAAGAGACCCAGTACTTC.

The V call is TRBV5-5, the J call TRBJ2-1; TRBD1 matches at 7 bases. The V gene's germline CDR1 is SGHKS and CDR2 YYEKEE (reference sequence). The CDR3 consists of 18 residues. Losses at the gene ends were 0 bases for V and 0 bases for J; bases not matched to a gene: 9. The CDR3 DNA follows: TGTGCCAGCAGCTTGGGGGGAACAGGGGTTAGCTCCTACAATGAGCAGTTCTTC. Translating it yields CASSLGGTGVSSYNEQFF.

The rearrangement joins TRBV30 to TRBJ2-5; the match to TRBD1 covers 12 bases. This CDR3 is built from 15 residues. Germline-derived CDR1 and CDR2 are GTSNPN and SVGIG (reference sequence). The V gene end was trimmed by 5 bases and the J gene end by 4 bases; junction bases not matched to a gene: 8. CDR3 sequence: CAWQRGQGAGETQYF. The CDR3 coding sequence is TGTGCCTGGCAGAGGGGACAGGGGGCTGGAGAGACCCAGTACTTC.

This sequence joins TRBV6-1 and TRBJ2-1, with 15 bases that match TRBD2. This CDR3 comprises 16 residues. V was pared by 4 bases and J by 10 bases, with 8 bases of the junction left unmatched. Germline V CDR1 and CDR2: MNHNS, SASEGT. CDR3 loop: CASSARGLAGGVEQFF. The DNA for the CDR3 is TGTGCCAGCAGTGCACGCGGACTAGCGGGAGGGGTCGAGCAGTTCTTC.

The V call is TRBV6-5, the J call TRBJ2-3; TRBD2 matches 9 bases. V dropped 2 bases and J dropped 2; count of bases not matched to a gene: 5. Germline lookup yields CDR1 MNHEY and CDR2 SVGAGI. The CDR3 length is 16 residues. CDR3 DNA: TGTGCCAGCAGTTACGGACCTAGCGGGAACACAGATACGCAGTATTTT. It is translated as CASSYGPSGNTDTQYF.

CDR3 sequence: CASSQARTAFGETQYF. The CDR3 nucleotides are TGTGCCAGCAGCCAAGCTAGGACAGCCTTCGGGGAGACCCAGTACTTC. The rearrangement uses TRBV14 and TRBJ2-5; D is perhaps TRBD1 (6 bases). The ends were cut back, 1 base at V and 5 bases at J, with 17 bases in the middle. The CDR3 contains 16 residues. Germline V lookup: CDR1 SGHDN, CDR2 FVKESK.

This sequence joins TRBV30 and TRBJ1-2; possible D gene TRBD1, 5 bases. Between the trimmed V and J ends, which lost 3 bases and 5 bases, there was a span of 16 bases. CDR1 GTSNPN and CDR2 SVGIG come from the germline V gene (reference sequence). CDR3 size: 14 residues. CDR3 coding DNA: TGTGCCTGGAGGGGAAGAGGGGAGGGGTATGGCTACACCTTC. This translates into CAWRGRGEGYGYTF.

This clone was seen just once. The chain is built from TRBV10-3 and TRBJ2-6; D is uncertain. Germline V lookup: CDR1 ENHRY, CDR2 SYGVKD. This CDR3 contains 16 residues. Between the trimmed V and J ends, which lost 5 bases and 0 bases, there was a span of 11 bases. The CDR3, as DNA: TGTGCCATCAGTCCAAGTAGTACCTCTGGGGCCAACGTCCTGACTTTC. This translates into CAISPSSTSGANVLTF.

This clone was seen only a few times. The chain links TRBV2 to TRBJ1-5; 10 nucleotides align to TRBD1. The CDR3 spans 15 residues. V was pared by 8 bases and J by 2 bases, with 6 bases of the junction left unmatched. Germline V gene sequence: CDR1 SNHLY, CDR2 FYNNEI. The CDR3 sequence is CASDGTGERNQPQHF. As DNA, the CDR3 is TGTGCCAGCGACGGGACAGGGGAGCGCAATCAGCCCCAGCATTTT.

This sequence joins TRBV2 and TRBJ2-1, with D maybe TRBD1 (5 bases). Germline V lookup: CDR1 SNHLY, CDR2 FYNNEI. V lost 1 base to trimming and J lost 7 bases, with 8 bases between them. The CDR3 has 13 residues. The CDR3 coding sequence is TGTGCCAGCAGTGAAGGGGGCTTAAATGAGCAGTTCTTC. This sequence encodes CASSEGGLNEQFF.

The chain couples TRBV5-1 to TRBJ1-4; D is unclear. Trimming stripped 3 bases from V and 6 bases from J, with 12 bases between. Germline lookup yields CDR1 SGHRS and CDR2 YFSETQ. CDR3 size: 14 residues. CDR3 in amino acids: CASSSRADDEKLFF. The CDR3, as DNA: TGCGCCAGCAGCTCCCGAGCGGACGATGAAAAACTGTTTTTT. The entire variable domain, with the rest obtained from reference TRBV5-1 and TRBJ1-4, is as follows: KAGVTQTPRYLIKTRGQQVTLSCSPISGHRSVSWYQQTPGQGLQFLFEYFSETQRNKGNFPGRFSGRQFSNSRSEMNVSTLELGDSALYLCASSSRADDEKLFFGSGTQLSVL.

CDR3 region: CASSQGILINTGELFF. As DNA, the CDR3 is TGTGCCAGCAGCCAGGGGATACTTATTAACACCGGGGAGCTGTTTTTT. The chain joins TRBV28 to TRBJ2-2; D perhaps matches TRBD1 (6 bases). Germline V gene data show CDR1 as MDHEN and CDR2 as SYDVKM. The CDR3 runs 16 residues. Trimming removed 6 bases at V and 2 bases at J, with 16 bases between.

The V call is TRBV2, the J call TRBJ2-5; possibly TRBD2 for D (6 bases). Trimming pared 7 bases from V and 4 bases from J, leaving 13 bases between. The CDR3 contains 13 residues. CDR1 is SNHLY and CDR2 is FYNNEI in the germline V gene. The chain's CDR3 is CASTRGYRETQYF. The CDR3 DNA sequence: TGTGCCAGCACCCGGGGGTATAGAGAGACCCAGTACTTC.

The chain uses TRBV19 and TRBJ2-3; 8 nucleotides match TRBD2. The germline gives CDR1 LNHDA, CDR2 SQIVND (reference sequence). The CDR3 contains 16 residues. Trimming at V came to 7 bases and at J to 2 bases, leaving 11 bases not matched to a gene. The DNA for the CDR3 is TGTGCCAGTACGGCCCGGGGGGGGGTCACCACAGATACGCAGTATTTT. Encoded protein: CASTARGGVTTDTQYF.

The chain is built from TRBV6-1 and TRBJ1-2; 7 bases are a match to TRBD1. The CDR3 totals 12 residues. The germline V gene encodes CDR1 MNHNS and CDR2 SASEGT. Unmatched junction bases numbered 5, after V lost 3 bases and J lost 10 bases. The CDR3 reads CASSERQGFYTF. The CDR3 DNA follows: TGTGCCAGCAGTGAGAGACAGGGATTCTACACCTTC.

In DNA, the CDR3 is TGTGCCAGCACCCAAGATGCAAACCGGGACAGCTACGAGCAGTACTTC. Residues: CASTQDANRDSYEQYF. The chain joins TRBV2 to TRBJ2-7, with TRBD1 identical over 7 bases. Trimming at V came to 7 bases and at J to 3 bases, leaving 15 bases not matched to a gene. Germline V gene sequence: CDR1 SNHLY, CDR2 FYNNEI. CDR3 length: 16 amino acids. The full variable domain, its missing parts supplied by reference TRBV2 and TRBJ2-7, is EPEVTQTPSHQVTQMGQEVILRCVPISNHLYFYWYRQILGQKVEFLVSFYNNEISEKSEIFDDQFSVERPDGSNFTLKIRSTKLEDSAMYFCASTQDANRDSYEQYFGPGTRLTVT.

This CDR3 reads CASRGSRGTDTQYF. The CDR3 DNA reads TGTGCCAGCAGAGGGAGTAGGGGTACAGATACGCAGTATTTT. The chain links TRBV6-1 to TRBJ2-3; D could derive from TRBD1 or TRBD2 (5 bases each). Trimming cost V 6 bases and J 3 bases, with 13 bases left between them. Germline lookup yields CDR1 MNHNS and CDR2 SASEGT. CDR3 length: 14 residues.